The rows below give T cell receptor beta chains drawn from one sample of a study of chemoradiotherapy in HPV16-positive cancers. Method: immunoSEQ multiplex PCR; TCRdb's copy keeps in-frame clones and lacks some. Of 3,000 to 4,000 clones in the sample, roughly nine tenths were seen once. Source: tumor tissue, taken from a patient who underwent chemoradiotherapy. These receptors came from a human donor with HPV-associated anogenital cancer. CDR3s include the opening cysteine and the closing phenylalanine or tryptophan. The order of the fields is J gene, clone size, V gene, D gene, CDR3 protein, CDR3 DNA. The D gene is left open where the match is weak. Size is stated for part of the rows, as once, few or many counts, or as a class when the clone is expanded.

>TRBJ2-1|once|TRBV2|NA
CASRTPRYNEQFF
TGTGCCAGCAGGACCCCAAGGTACAATGAGCAATTCTTC
>TRBJ2-4|NA|TRBV7-2|NA
CASSLSREKNIQYF
TGTGCCAGCAGCTTATCGAGAGAAAAAAACATTCAGTACTTC
>TRBJ2-1|NA|TRBV4-3|NA
CASSQDDSNEQFF
TGCGCCAGCAGCCAAGACGACAGCAATGAGCAGTTCTTC
>TRBJ2-1|once|TRBV5-6|TRBD1
CASSAGTGLREDEQFF
TGTGCCAGCAGCGCCGGGACAGGCCTAAGGGAGGATGAGCAGTTCTTC
>TRBJ2-5|NA|TRBV11-2|NA
CASSFSGSQAGQYF
TGTGCCAGCAGCTTCTCAGGGTCGCAAGCGGGCCAGTACTTC
>TRBJ1-2|NA|TRBV10-1|TRBD1
CASRVTGGGGYTF
TGCGCCAGCAGGGTGACAGGGGGCGGTGGCTACACCTTC
>TRBJ2-3|few|TRBV5-5|TRBD2
CASSLVGGRAADTQYF
TGTGCCAGCAGCTTGGTTGGCGGGAGGGCCGCAGATACGCAGTATTTT
>TRBJ1-1|NA|TRBV6-1|NA
CASSEGRMNTEAFF
TGTGCCAGCAGTGAGGGACGGATGAACACTGAAGCTTTCTTT
>TRBJ1-5|NA|TRBV28|NA
CATRGRSDQPQHF
TGTGCCACCAGAGGGAGGTCCGATCAGCCCCAGCATTTT
>TRBJ1-1|NA|TRBV6-1|TRBD1
CASSDVGTGVNEAFF
TGTGCCAGCAGCGACGTCGGAACAGGGGTGAATGAAGCTTTCTTT
>TRBJ1-3|once|TRBV5-7|NA
CASSLFHDESISGNTIYF
TGTGCCAGCAGCTTGTTTCACGACGAAAGTATCTCTGGAAACACCATATATTTT
>TRBJ2-5|NA|TRBV21-1|NA
CASSTRRGAAGGETQYF
TGTGCCAGCAGCACCCGGAGAGGGGCCGCGGGAGGGGAGACCCAGTACTTC
>TRBJ2-1|NA|TRBV7-2|NA
CASSLLNEQFF
TGTGCCAGCAGCCTATTAAACGAGCAGTTCTTC
>TRBJ1-4|NA|TRBV4-1|TRBD1
CASSQDRGGYQEKLFF
TGCGCCAGCAGCCAAGATCGAGGGGGCTATCAAGAAAAACTGTTTTTT
>TRBJ2-5|NA|TRBV7-6|TRBD2
CASSLTSGGPRQTQYF
TGTGCCAGCAGCTTAACTAGCGGGGGACCCCGACAGACCCAGTACTTC